Below, 12 T cell receptor beta chains from the same sample are listed, as sequenced in a study of cytomegalovirus exposure and HLA in healthy donors. The study ran its PCR with 60 Vbeta and 13 Jbeta primers. The data were produced by immunoSEQ multiplex PCR, yet TCRdb's version contains in-frame clones alone and is incomplete. The sample carries some 80,000 clones, over 9% recorded once. The specimen was PBMCs. The receptors originated from a man in his sixties in good health and CMV-seropositive.

This sequence joins TRBV9 and TRBJ1-1; D might be TRBD1 (5 bases). The CDR3 covers 13 residues. Per the germline V gene, CDR1 is SGDLS and CDR2 is YYNGEE. Trimming took off 1 base at V and 5 bases at J, with 9 bases between the two ends. The CDR3 nucleotides read TGTGCCAGCAGCGTATCTCGGACAACTGAAGCTTTCTTT. It yields the protein CASSVSRTTEAFF.

The chain has TRBV28 and TRBJ2-2; 7 bases match TRBD2. CDR3 length equals 15 residues. After removal of 3 bases from V and 1 base from J, the junction contained 2 bases not matched to a gene. CDR1 MDHEN and CDR2 SYDVKM come from the germline V gene. CDR3 amino acids: CASSLPSGNTGELFF. CDR3 coding DNA: TGTGCCAGCAGTTTGCCTAGCGGGAACACCGGGGAGCTGTTTTTT. Complete variable domain (other parts from reference TRBV28 and TRBJ2-2): DVKVTQSSRYLVKRTGEKVFLECVQDMDHENMFWYRQDPGLGLRLIYFSYDVKMKEKGDIPEGYSVSREKKERFSLILESASTNQTSMYLCASSLPSGNTGELFFGEGSRLTVL.

This clone occurred a few times. The chain couples TRBV9 to TRBJ2-1, with 8 bases identical to TRBD1. CDR3 length equals 15 residues. Germline CDR1 reads SGDLS; CDR2 reads YYNGEE. J lost 1 base, V lost 3 bases, and 3 bases had no gene match. The CDR3 loop reads CASSATGGSYNEQFF. The CDR3 nucleotides read TGTGCCAGCAGCGCCACAGGGGGGTCCTACAATGAGCAGTTCTTC. Filled out from reference TRBV9 and TRBJ2-1, the complete variable domain reads DSGVTQTPKHLITATGQRVTLRCSPRSGDLSVYWYQQSLDQGLQFLIQYYNGEERAKGNILERFSAQQFPDLHSELNLSSLELGDSALYFCASSATGGSYNEQFFGPGTRLTVL.

V gene TRBV14 combines with J gene TRBJ2-3; D is perhaps TRBD2 (5 bases). Germline V gene sequence: CDR1 SGHDN, CDR2 FVKESK. V shed 0 bases and J shed 0 bases, with 13 bases lying between them. This CDR3 has 17 amino acids. This CDR3 is CASSQDIRGPSTDTQYF. CDR3 nucleotides: TGTGCCAGCAGCCAAGATATCCGCGGGCCTAGCACAGATACGCAGTATTTT.

This clone occurred a few times. The CDR3 DNA reads as TGCAGCGTCCAGGGACAGGGGGACTATGGCTACACCTTC. It specifies CSVQGQGDYGYTF. This chain uses TRBV29-1 with TRBJ1-2; 11 bases line up with TRBD1. Germline lookup yields CDR1 SQVTM and CDR2 ANQGSEA. V lost 6 bases to trimming and J lost 3 bases; unmatched junction nucleotides: 3. The CDR3 has 13 residues.

In its sample, this clone was seen a few times. The gene calls are TRBV7-3 and TRBJ1-2; no definite D call. The CDR3 consists of 13 residues. Trimming took off 6 bases at V and 4 bases at J, with 12 bases between the two ends. Germline-derived CDR1 and CDR2 are SGHTA and FQGTGA. DNA for the CDR3: TGTGCCAGCAGTGCGGGGTTTGGCTATGGCTACACCTTC. It is translated as CASSAGFGYGYTF.

This clone came up a few times. V usage is TRBV30 and J usage is TRBJ1-1, with TRBD1 matching over 7 bases. Germline trimming cut 5 bases from V and 5 bases from J; bases unmatched to any gene: 5. This CDR3 is built from 12 residues. Per germline, CDR1 GTSNPN and CDR2 SVGIG (reference sequence). The DNA of the CDR3 is TGTGCCTGGTGCCAGGGGGAAACTGAAGCTTTCTTT. Translated: CAWCQGETEAFF.

This chain uses TRBV11-2 with TRBJ1-4, with D uncertain. V lost 0 bases, J lost 8 bases, and 10 bases lay in between. The CDR3 is 14 residues long. The germline CDR1 and CDR2 sequences are SGHAT and FQNNGV. The CDR3, as DNA: TGTGCCAGCAGCTTAGACCGGGTAGGCGAAAAACTGTTTTTT. Protein sequence: CASSLDRVGEKLFF. The whole variable domain, remainder taken from reference TRBV11-2 and TRBJ1-4, is EAGVAQSPRYKIIEKRQSVAFWCNPISGHATLYWYQQILGQGPKLLIQFQNNGVVDDSQLPKDRFSAERLKGVDSTLKIQPAKLEDSAVYLCASSLDRVGEKLFFGSGTQLSVL.

This clone has only a few counts. The chain is built from TRBV29-1 and TRBJ2-7, with D tentatively TRBD2 (6 bases). Trimming cost V 7 bases and J 1 base, with 29 bases left between them. This CDR3 spans 18 amino acids. Germline V gives CDR1 SQVTM, CDR2 ANQGSEA. CDR3 bases: TGCAGCGCGGGGGACCCGCTAGCGACGATCACCGGGTCCTACGAGCAGTACGTC. It specifies CSAGDPLATITGSYEQYV.

There are a few counts of this clone. The V and J genes are TRBV14 and TRBJ2-5; 10 bases are a match to TRBD1. This CDR3 comprises 16 residues. Per germline, CDR1 SGHDN and CDR2 FVKESK. J was trimmed by 4 bases and V by 0 bases; bases with no gene match: 5. DNA of the CDR3: TGTGCCAGCAGCCAAGAGTGGGACAGGGGTCTAGAGACCCAGTACTTC. The encoded protein is CASSQEWDRGLETQYF.

This clone has only a few counts. The CDR3 ends on some other residue instead of the conserved phenylalanine or tryptophan, so this is likely a read error. V is TRBV29-1 and J is TRBJ2-2; the D gene is possibly TRBD1 (7 bases). CDR1 and CDR2 (germline): SQVTM, ANQGSEA. This CDR3 comprises 15 residues. V was pared by 7 bases and J by 4 bases, with 19 bases between. CDR3 protein: CSATGASDSTGELFV. DNA of the CDR3: TGCAGCGCTACAGGGGCTAGCGATTCCACCGGGGAGCTGTTTGTT.

This clone was seen at least ten times. The V gene is TRBV6-6, the J gene TRBJ2-5; 13 bases are shared with TRBD2. Unmatched junction bases numbered 4, after V lost 2 bases and J lost 4 bases. Germline V gene lookup returns CDR1 MNHNY and CDR2 SVGAGI (reference sequence). The CDR3 runs 16 residues. The CDR3 is CASSYELAGGRETQYF. The CDR3 DNA is TGTGCCAGCAGTTACGAACTAGCGGGGGGGCGAGAGACCCAGTACTTC.